This T cell receptor (beta chain) was observed in a study of CD8 T cells in Susac syndrome. The authors carried out high-throughput sequencing of TCR beta. They applied it to CD8+ and CD4+ T cells obtained from blood. The length of the CDR3 is 15 residues. Germline V gene lookup returns CDR1 SGHRS and CDR2 YFSETQ. V was trimmed by 4 bases and J by 4 bases, leaving 14 bases between them. This clonotype was seen more than once but under ten times. When the RNA was reverse transcribed, random hexamers were used with an input of roughly 0.45 to 1 ug. TCRdb itself ran the immunoSEQ multiplex PCR reads through MiXCR, one entry per CDR3 protein. The profile covers some 110,000 distinct CDR3 sequences, with about 92% appearing a single time and roughly 0.088% taken by the ten largest.

Sequenced input: CD4+ T cells from PBMCs. The rearrangement joins TRBV5-1 to TRBJ2-2; D call uncertain. The receptor was isolated from a human donor with multiple sclerosis. For the CDR3, the DNA is TGCGCCAGCAGCGTGAGCCCGGGCGGCACCGGGGAGCTGTTTTTT. This codes for CASSVSPGGTGELFF.